This T cell receptor beta chain originates from a study of blood T cells in healthy people across ages. Trimming left V 2 bases short and J 5 bases short, with 14 bases between. This CDR3 has 15 residues. CDR1 is SGHRS, CDR2 YFSETQ, per germline. A second 7 to 11 cycle PCR used barcoded and J-beta primers. One entry per CDR3 protein, called by TCRdb with MiXCR from the 5' RACE reads. The sample consists of some 1,000,000 distinct CDR3 sequences, almost 25% of them appearing once. This clonotype was counted between two and nine times. Per sample, a minimum of 6 million PBMCs were isolated. This sample was also put to use in a study of T cells of mothers and their children. Turning to that study: Over five children and their three healthy Caucasian mothers were the donors. Slightly higher overlap, not significant, was seen in related mother-child pairs than in unrelated pairs.

V usage is TRBV5-1 and J usage is TRBJ2-1; D possibly matches TRBD1 or TRBD2 (5 bases each). Sequenced: blood. The origin of this receptor is a girl aged 2 to 9 in good health. The CDR3 region has the DNA TGCGCCAGCAGCTTACTAGGGGTGACACACAATGAGCAGTTCTTC. This sequence encodes CASSLLGVTHNEQFF.